This T cell receptor (beta chain) was retrieved from a study of post-analysis software for immune sequencing data. Study-level information: In terms of disease course, relapsing-remitting, secondary progressive and progressive-relapsing multiple sclerosis were included. Findings and limits, study-wide: Under F measure analysis, samples from one preparation batch co-clustered strongly. Controls showed lower frequencies than patients for five TRBV segments, and TRBV5-6, TRBV5-1 and TRBV20-1 were among these.

A remark on this clonotype: What it binds is unknown.

Germline-derived CDR1 and CDR2 are SEHNR and FQNEAQ (reference sequence). The length of the CDR3 is 15 residues. V lost 0 bases to trimming and J lost 3 bases; unmatched junction nucleotides: 4. Sequencing libraries made from TCR beta cDNA carried unique molecular identifiers. When roughly 0.85 to 11 million T cells were used, they gave approximately 450,000 cDNA molecules. TCRdb passed the PCR reads through MiXCR, listing each CDR3 protein once. The sample shows approximately 730,000 distinct CDR3 sequences, approximately 30% of them seen only once. The rearrangement joins TRBV7-9 to TRBJ1-2, with 7 bases identical to TRBD1. Sequenced: blood. The receptor's source is a girl aged 5 to 17 with multiple sclerosis. The CDR3 DNA reads TGTGCCAGCAGCTTAGCGTCGACAGGGCACTATGGCTACACCTTC. This encodes CASSLASTGHYGYTF.